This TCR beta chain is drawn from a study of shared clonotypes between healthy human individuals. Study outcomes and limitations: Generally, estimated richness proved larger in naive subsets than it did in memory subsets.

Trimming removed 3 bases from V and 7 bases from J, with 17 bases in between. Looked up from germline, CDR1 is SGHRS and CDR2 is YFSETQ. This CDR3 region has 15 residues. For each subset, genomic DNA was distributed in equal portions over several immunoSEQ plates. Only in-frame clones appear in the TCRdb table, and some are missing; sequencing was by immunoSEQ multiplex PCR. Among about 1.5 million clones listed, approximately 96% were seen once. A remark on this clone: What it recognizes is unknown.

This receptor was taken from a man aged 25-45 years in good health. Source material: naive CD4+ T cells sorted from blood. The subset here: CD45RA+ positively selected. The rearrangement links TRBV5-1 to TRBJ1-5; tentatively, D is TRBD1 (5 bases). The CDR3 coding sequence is TGCGCCAGCAGCTCCCTGGGGGACCCGAGCCAGCCCCAGCATTTT. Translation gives CASSSLGDPSQPQHF.